This TCR beta chain comes out of a study of metastatic and nonmetastatic thyroid tumors. About the study: A comparison of repertoires was made across blood and tumor or nodule tissue from malignant and benign thyroid patients. Study outcomes and limitations: According to reports, the diversity of TCR beta was significantly higher in malignant thyroid tumors than in benign nodules, and this held in both blood and tumor samples.

This clone was detected a few times. As yet, its antigen is unknown. Trimming cost V 1 base and J 5 bases, with 8 bases left between them. Germline-derived CDR1 and CDR2 are GTSNPN and SVGIG (reference sequence). This CDR3 contains 12 residues. TCRdb re-analyzed the PCR reads through MiXCR. This repertoire shows some 7,300 clones, around two fifths found once; its top ten account for about 24%. Treatment of any kind had been given to no patient before thyroid surgery. The rearrangement links TRBV30 to TRBJ1-2; TRBD1 is a possible D gene (5 bases). This receptor was identified in a female donor with papillary thyroid cancer or a benign thyroid nodule (not recorded which). Some clones in this sample may be carry-over from other donors' samples. Source material: tumor tissue. CDR3 coding DNA: TGTGCCTGGAGTGGCGGGGGATATGGCTACACCTTC. Its translation is CAWSGGGYGYTF.